One and the same sample provided the 4 T cell receptor beta chains below, sequenced in a study of glioma-infiltrating T cells after dendritic cell vaccination. TCRdb's table, derived via immunoSEQ multiplex PCR, lists solely in-frame clones and lacks some. The repertoire consists of around 73,000 clones, with around 79% occurring once and the leading ten covering approximately 2.3%. This specimen consisted of blood, obtained before dendritic cell vaccination. The receptors here all came from a human donor with glioblastoma.

This chain links TRBV6-6 with TRBJ2-7; 7 nucleotides agree with TRBD1. The CDR3 runs to 13 residues. The J segment lost 2 bases and the V segment lost 6 bases, leaving 4 bases of the junction unmatched. Germline CDR1 MNHNY, CDR2 SVGAGI (reference sequence). CDR3 sequence: CASRVDRAYEQYV. In DNA, the CDR3 is TGTGCCAGCAGGGTAGACAGGGCCTACGAGCAGTACGTC.

V usage is TRBV5-1 and J usage is TRBJ1-1; 8 bases map to TRBD1. The CDR3 runs 16 residues. V trimming: 4 bases; J trimming: 5 bases; junction bases outside the gene matches: 13. From germline, CDR1 is SGHRS and CDR2 YFSETQ. CDR3 residues: CASSAMPGGRATEAFF. The CDR3 DNA reads as TGCGCCAGCAGCGCTATGCCAGGGGGCAGAGCTACTGAAGCTTTCTTT.

The chain employs TRBV6-5 and TRBJ1-2; D is ambiguous. Deletions cut 5 bases from V and 0 bases from J, with 13 bases between. Per the germline V gene, CDR1 is MNHEY and CDR2 is SVGAGI. This CDR3 is built from 15 residues. The CDR3 is CASSSWSGSNYGYTF. The CDR3 nucleotides are TGTGCCAGCAGTAGTTGGAGTGGGTCTAACTATGGCTACACCTTC.

The chain is built from TRBV27 and TRBJ2-7; D is possibly TRBD2 (5 bases). In germline, CDR1 is MNHEY, CDR2 SMNVEV (reference sequence). The V gene lost 2 bases and the J gene lost 4 bases, with 9 bases spanning the gap. This CDR3 is built from 13 residues. CDR3 bases: TGTGCCAGCAGTTTACGGGAAAATTACGAGCAGTACTTC. Its translation: CASSLRENYEQYF.